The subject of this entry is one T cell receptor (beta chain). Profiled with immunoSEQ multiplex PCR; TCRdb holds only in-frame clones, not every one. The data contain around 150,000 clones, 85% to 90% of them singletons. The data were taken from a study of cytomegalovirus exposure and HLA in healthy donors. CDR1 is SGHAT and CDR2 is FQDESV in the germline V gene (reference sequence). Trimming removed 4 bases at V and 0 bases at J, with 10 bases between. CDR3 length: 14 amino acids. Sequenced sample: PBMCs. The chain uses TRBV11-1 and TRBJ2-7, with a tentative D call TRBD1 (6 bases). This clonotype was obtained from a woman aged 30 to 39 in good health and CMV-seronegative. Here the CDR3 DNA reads TGTGCCAGCAGCTACGAACAGGGCTCCTACGAGCAGTACTTC. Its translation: CASSYEQGSYEQYF.